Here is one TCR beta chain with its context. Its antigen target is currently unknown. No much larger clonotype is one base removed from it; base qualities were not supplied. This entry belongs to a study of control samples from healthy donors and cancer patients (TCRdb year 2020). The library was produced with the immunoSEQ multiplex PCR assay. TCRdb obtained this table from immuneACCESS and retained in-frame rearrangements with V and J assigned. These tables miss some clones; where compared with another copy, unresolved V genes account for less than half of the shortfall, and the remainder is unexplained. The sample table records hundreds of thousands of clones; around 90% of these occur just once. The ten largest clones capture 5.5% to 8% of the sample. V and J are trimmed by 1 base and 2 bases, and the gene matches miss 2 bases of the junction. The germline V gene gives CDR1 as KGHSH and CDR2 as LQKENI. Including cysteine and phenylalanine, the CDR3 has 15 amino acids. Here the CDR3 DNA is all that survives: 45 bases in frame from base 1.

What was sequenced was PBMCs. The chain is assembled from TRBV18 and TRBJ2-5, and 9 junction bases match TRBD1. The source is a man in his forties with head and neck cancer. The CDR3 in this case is CASSPRTGAQETQYF. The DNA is TGTGCCAGCTCACCACGGACAGGGGCTCAAGAGACCCAGTACTTC.